This TCR beta chain was obtained from a study of T-cell reconstitution after alpha-beta-depleted transplantation in children. General observations from the study: Counts and diversity of T cells one year after transplant came mostly from newly produced T cells. Expanded graft clones numbering several hundred reportedly gave rise to alpha-beta T cells about two months after transplant. Some patients' high day-60 TCRbeta diversity was attributed to recipient cells surviving conditioning.

The TCRbeta library incorporated unique molecular identifiers. TCRdb re-called the PCR reads through MiXCR, storing one row per CDR3 protein. The sample has 400,000 to 550,000 distinct CDR3 sequences, roughly a tenth seen once. V was trimmed by 0 bases and J by 7 bases, leaving 13 bases between them. Germline CDR1 is DFQATT and CDR2 is SNEGSKA (reference sequence). The length of the CDR3 is 14 residues. This clonotype was counted at least ten times. Its matching antigen is unknown. The chain is built from TRBV20-1 and TRBJ2-1; either TRBD1 or TRBD2 may fit D (6 bases each). The source was PBMCs, collected before TCRalphabeta/CD19-depleted stem cell transplant. This TCR was sampled from a child aged 2-15 years with inherited bone marrow failure, due to receive a stem cell transplant. The CDR3 DNA follows: TGCAGTGCTAGAGACTCCCTAGGGGGGAATGAGCAGTTCTTC. Amino acid sequence: CSARDSLGGNEQFF.